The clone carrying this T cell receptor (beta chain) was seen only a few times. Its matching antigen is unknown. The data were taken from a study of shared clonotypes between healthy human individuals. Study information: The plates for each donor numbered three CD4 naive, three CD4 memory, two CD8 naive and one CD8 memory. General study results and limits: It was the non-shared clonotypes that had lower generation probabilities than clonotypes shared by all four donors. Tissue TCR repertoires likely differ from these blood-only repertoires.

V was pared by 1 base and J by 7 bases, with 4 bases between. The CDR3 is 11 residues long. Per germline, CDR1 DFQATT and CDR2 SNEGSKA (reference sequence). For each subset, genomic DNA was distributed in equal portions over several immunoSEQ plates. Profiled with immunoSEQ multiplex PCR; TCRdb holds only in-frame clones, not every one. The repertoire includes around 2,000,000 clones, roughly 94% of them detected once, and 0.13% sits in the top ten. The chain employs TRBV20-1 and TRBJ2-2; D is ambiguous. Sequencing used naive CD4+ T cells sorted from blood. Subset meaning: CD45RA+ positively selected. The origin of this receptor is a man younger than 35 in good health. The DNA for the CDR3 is TGCAGTGCTAGAGTTATCGGGGAGCTGTTTTTT. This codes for CSARVIGELFF.